This T cell receptor beta chain was documented in a study of blood T cell repertoires in COVID-19. Background on the study: Samples representing acute and convalescent COVID-19 were sourced from the United States, Italy and Spain. T cells, B-cell-depleted T cells, or PBMCs provided the cDNA or gDNA that served as material.

Trimming took 6 bases from V and 1 from J; bases not matched to a gene: 15. This CDR3 region has 18 residues. In germline, CDR1 is MGHRA, CDR2 YSYEKL. In the source study's methods: Amplification of reference gene primers was used by the study to estimate nucleated cell counts. Sequenced by immunoSEQ multiplex PCR; TCRdb stores in-frame clones only, minus some. The V and J calls and the clone size are those of that table, but D and trimming were determined from the DNA. This sample yields 400,000 to 550,000 clones, of which 75% to 90% are seen a single time; roughly 4.3% belongs to the top ten. The V call is TRBV4-1, the J call TRBJ2-3; 8 bases map to TRBD2. The sample consisted of peripheral blood. The receptor comes from a woman aged 25 to 45 with acute or convalescent COVID-19. The CDR3 bases are TGCGCCAGCAGACCCTCTAGCGGGTGGAAGTCGGGCACAGATACGCAGTATTTT. Translating gives CASRPSSGWKSGTDTQYF.